This T cell receptor beta chain was sequenced for a study of T cells in localized non-small cell lung cancer. The table came from immunoSEQ multiplex PCR; TCRdb's copy has only in-frame clones and leaves some out. The repertoire holds around 140,000 clones, with 89% as singletons. This CDR3 has 12 residues. The V gene's germline CDR1 is LNHDA and CDR2 SQIVND (reference sequence). V was shortened by 0 bases and J by 5 bases, with 3 bases between the two germline ends. In regard to this clone: Antigen unknown.

Broader study findings: A denser population of T cells in blood accompanied longer overall survival. A median of about 60 of the top 100 tumor clones appeared in adjacent lung, which was paired and uninvolved. It was uninvolved adjacent lung that showed the highest T cell clonality, exceeding tumor. Because researchers sequenced only one region of the tumor, heterogeneity is still possible.

V usage is TRBV19 and J usage is TRBJ2-3; no clear D gene. The sequence came from a female donor over 55 with stage I lung adenocarcinoma. The sequencing here drew on peripheral blood, taken before any cancer treatment. In nucleotides, the CDR3 is TGTGCCAGTAGTATAGACCTAGATACGCAGTATTTT. It codes for CASSIDLDTQYF.